A single sample is the source of the 18 T cell receptor beta chains below, sequenced in a study of blood T cell repertoires in COVID-19. Only in-frame clones appear in the TCRdb table, and some are missing; sequencing was by immunoSEQ multiplex PCR. Here the sample spans about 94,000 clones, about 80% being singletons. Sequences were obtained from peripheral blood. These receptors were obtained from a human donor in a cohort sampled during active COVID-19.

V gene TRBV28 combines with J gene TRBJ1-2, with no clear D. CDR1 MDHEN and CDR2 SYDVKM come from the germline V gene. Deletions cut 2 bases from V and 2 bases from J, with 9 bases between. The CDR3 covers 14 residues. CDR3 protein: CASSLISVNYGYTF. The CDR3 DNA sequence: TGTGCCAGCAGTTTAATAAGCGTGAACTATGGCTACACCTTC.

This clone was recorded once. The chain carries TRBV12-3 or TRBV12-4 and TRBJ1-2, with D uncertain. The CDR3 sequence is 11 residues long. V gave up 3 bases and J gave up 7 bases, with 6 bases separating them. The CDR3 bases are TGTGCCAGCAGTTTGGGCACTGGCTACACCTTC. This encodes CASSLGTGYTF.

This chain connects TRBV30 to TRBJ1-4; D is unresolved. V lost 0 bases and J lost 8, with 10 bases in between. CDR1 is GTSNPN and CDR2 is SVGIG in the germline V gene (reference sequence). The CDR3 has 13 amino acids. The chain's CDR3 is CAWSVLLAEKLFF. The CDR3 nucleotides read TGTGCCTGGAGTGTACTTTTAGCCGAAAAACTGTTTTTT.

The V and J genes are TRBV3-1 (or the pseudogene TRBV3-2) and TRBJ1-3; a possible D gene is TRBD1 (5 bases). Germline values: CDR1 LGHDT, CDR2 YNNKEL (reference sequence). Trimming removed 0 bases from V and 11 bases from J, with 14 bases in between. The CDR3 extends over 14 amino acids. CDR3 protein: CASSQDGAPHAIYF. CDR3 coding DNA: TGTGCCAGCAGCCAAGATGGGGCCCCCCACGCCATATATTTT.

The rearrangement links TRBV7-9 to TRBJ2-7, with 16 bases matching TRBD2. The germline gives CDR1 SEHNR, CDR2 FQNEAQ (reference sequence). The CDR3 runs to 17 residues. V was clipped by 5 bases and J by 6 bases; unmatched bases: 10. This chain's CDR3 is CASSPPGLAGGPVEQYF. CDR3 DNA sequence: TGTGCCAGCAGCCCGCCGGGACTAGCGGGAGGGCCCGTCGAGCAGTACTTC.

The chain recombines TRBV12-3 or TRBV12-4 with TRBJ2-2; a possible D gene is TRBD2 (5 bases). The CDR3 has 13 residues. V lost 3 bases and J 6 bases, leaving 8 bases between the germline ends. The CDR3 loop reads CASSLLAAGELFF. For the CDR3, the DNA is TGTGCCAGCAGTTTGCTAGCAGCCGGGGAGCTGTTTTTT.

This chain joins TRBV21-1 and TRBJ2-3; the D call of TRBD1 is as the table states it, not checked on the DNA. TRBV21-1 is recorded as a pseudogene. This CDR3 region has 15 residues. In DNA, the CDR3 is TGTGCCAGCAGCCGGGGACAGGGAAGCACAGATACGCAGTATTTT. Translating gives CASSRGQGSTDTQYF.

The chain recombines TRBV7-6 with TRBJ2-7, with 8 bases aligning to TRBD2. The CDR3 extends over 16 amino acids. V trimming: 0 bases; J trimming: 5 bases; junction bases outside the gene matches: 9. Per germline, CDR1 SGHVS and CDR2 FNYEAQ. The CDR3 DNA reads as TGTGCCAGCAGCTTAGCTCCCTCGGGAGGGATCCACGAGCAGTACTTC. This sequence encodes CASSLAPSGGIHEQYF.

The sample holds one count of this clone. This rearrangement joins TRBV2 to TRBJ1-2; 12 positions match TRBD1. This CDR3 spans 14 amino acids. CDR1 and CDR2 from the germline V gene are SNHLY and FYNNEI. V was clipped by 7 bases and J by 7 bases; unmatched bases: 7. The CDR3: CASNLGQGASGYTF. Written as DNA, the CDR3 is TGTGCCAGCAATTTGGGACAGGGGGCGAGTGGCTACACCTTC.

The chain links TRBV3-1 (or the pseudogene TRBV3-2) to TRBJ2-1; D might be TRBD2 (5 bases). Germline CDR1 LGHDT, CDR2 YNNKEL (reference sequence). Trimming cost V 4 bases and J 6 bases, with 13 bases left between them. The CDR3 runs 14 residues. The CDR3 DNA reads as TGTGCCAGCAGCCTTCCAGGCGGGTTCAATGAGCAGTTCTTC. It specifies CASSLPGGFNEQFF.

The V gene is TRBV11-2, the J gene TRBJ1-4; the D is unclear. CDR3 length: 12 amino acids. The V end was cut by 0 bases, the J end by 10 bases, with 6 bases between. Germline V lookup: CDR1 SGHAT, CDR2 FQNNGV. CDR3 residues: CASSLEFGKLFF. CDR3 nucleotide sequence: TGTGCCAGCAGCTTAGAGTTCGGAAAACTGTTTTTT. Together with reference TRBV11-2 and TRBJ1-4, the CDR3 gives the full variable domain: EAGVAQSPRYKIIEKRQSVAFWCNPISGHATLYWYQQILGQGPKLLIQFQNNGVVDDSQLPKDRFSAERLKGVDSTLKIQPAKLEDSAVYLCASSLEFGKLFFGSGTQLSVL.

The chain links TRBV27 to TRBJ1-4; no firm D call. Between the trimmed V and J ends, which lost 4 bases and 8 bases, there was a span of 11 bases. The CDR3 spans 13 residues. The V gene's germline CDR1 is MNHEY and CDR2 SMNVEV (reference sequence). Here the CDR3 DNA reads TGTGCCAGCAGTTCTCTTACCGCGGAAAAACTGTTTTTT. Its protein product is CASSSLTAEKLFF.

As DNA, the CDR3 is TGTGCCAGCAGTTACCGTATTAGCGGGAGGGATGATACGCAGTATTTT. Its translation: CASSYRISGRDDTQYF. V usage is TRBV6-5 and J usage is TRBJ2-3; TRBD2 matches 11 bases. The V gene end was trimmed by 2 bases and the J gene end by 6 bases; junction bases not matched to a gene: 7. The germline CDR1 and CDR2 sequences are MNHEY and SVGAGI. The CDR3 has 16 residues.

This clone was observed a handful of times. The chain combines TRBV27 with TRBJ2-7; 7 bases map to TRBD2. The CDR3 is 15 amino acids. Unmatched junction bases numbered 9, after V lost 4 bases and J lost 3 bases. Germline V gene lookup returns CDR1 MNHEY and CDR2 SMNVEV (reference sequence). CDR3 coding DNA: TGTGCCAGCAGTTCACTGGGCGGGAGTATCTACGAGCAGTACTTC. Residues: CASSSLGGSIYEQYF.

This clone was recorded only once. V usage is TRBV5-4 and J usage is TRBJ2-7; TRBD2 is a possible D gene (5 bases). The CDR3 covers 15 residues. V was pared by 3 bases and J by 3 bases, with 16 bases between. From germline, CDR1 is SGHNT and CDR2 YYREEE (reference sequence). CDR3 sequence: CASSSARRGNYEQYF. The CDR3 region has the DNA TGTGCCAGCAGCTCAGCCCGGAGAGGGAACTACGAGCAGTACTTC.

V and J are TRBV14 and TRBJ2-3; TRBD2 is a possible D gene (6 bases). Germline V CDR1 and CDR2: SGHDN, FVKESK. This CDR3 comprises 16 residues. Trimming removed 1 base from V and 1 base from J, with 12 bases in between. CDR3: CASSQAGAIRTDTQYF. CDR3 nucleotides: TGTGCCAGCAGCCAAGCGGGAGCGATTCGCACAGATACGCAGTATTTT.

This clone turned up a few times. The chain links TRBV28 to TRBJ1-5; the match to TRBD1 covers 9 bases. The CDR3 contains 14 residues. V lost 8 bases and J lost 7; bases outside the gene matches: 9. Germline V gives CDR1 MDHEN, CDR2 SYDVKM. CDR3 region: CASRTGGARQPQHF. In DNA form, the CDR3 reads TGTGCCAGCCGAACAGGGGGCGCGAGGCAGCCCCAGCATTTT.

The V and J genes are TRBV7-3 and TRBJ1-1, with 11 bases that match TRBD1. The CDR3 covers 13 residues. Germline assignment: CDR1 SGHTA and CDR2 FQGTGA. Trimming removed 7 bases from V and 8 bases from J; junction bases left unmatched: 6. The CDR3 nucleotides read TGTGCCAGCACCCCGGGACAGGGGGACGAAGCTTTCTTT. Translating gives CASTPGQGDEAFF.